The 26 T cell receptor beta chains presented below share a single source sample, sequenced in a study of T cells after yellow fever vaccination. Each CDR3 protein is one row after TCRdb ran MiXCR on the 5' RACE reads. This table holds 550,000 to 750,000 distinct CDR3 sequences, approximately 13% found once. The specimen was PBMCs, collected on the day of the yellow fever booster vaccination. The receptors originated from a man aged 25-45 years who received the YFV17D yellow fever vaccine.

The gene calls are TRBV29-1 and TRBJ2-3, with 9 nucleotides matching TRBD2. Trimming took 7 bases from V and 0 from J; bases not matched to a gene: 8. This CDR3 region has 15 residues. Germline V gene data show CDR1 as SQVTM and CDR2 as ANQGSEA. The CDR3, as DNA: TGCAGCGCAGGAGGACTAGCGCTTAGCACAGATACGCAGTATTTT. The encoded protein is CSAGGLALSTDTQYF.

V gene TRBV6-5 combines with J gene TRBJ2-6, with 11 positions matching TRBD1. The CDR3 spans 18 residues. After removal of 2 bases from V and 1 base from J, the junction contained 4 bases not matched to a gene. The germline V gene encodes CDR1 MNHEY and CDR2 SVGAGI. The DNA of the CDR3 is TGTGCCAGCAGTTACCCCGGGACAGGGGGGTCTGGGGCCAACGTCCTGACTTTC. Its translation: CASSYPGTGGSGANVLTF.

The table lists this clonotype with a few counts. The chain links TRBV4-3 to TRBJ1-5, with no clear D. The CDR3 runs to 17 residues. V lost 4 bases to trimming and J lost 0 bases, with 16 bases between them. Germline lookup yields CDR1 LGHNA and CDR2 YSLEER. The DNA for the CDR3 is TGCGCCAGCAGCCGGGAGTGGAAACCGTATAGCAATCAGCCCCAGCATTTT. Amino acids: CASSREWKPYSNQPQHF.

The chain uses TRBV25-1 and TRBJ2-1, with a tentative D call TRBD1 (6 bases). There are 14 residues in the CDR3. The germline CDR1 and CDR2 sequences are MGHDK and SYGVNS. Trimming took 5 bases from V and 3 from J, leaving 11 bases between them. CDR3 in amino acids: CASSRGHFYNEQFF. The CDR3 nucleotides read TGTGCCAGCAGTAGGGGACACTTCTACAATGAGCAGTTCTTC.

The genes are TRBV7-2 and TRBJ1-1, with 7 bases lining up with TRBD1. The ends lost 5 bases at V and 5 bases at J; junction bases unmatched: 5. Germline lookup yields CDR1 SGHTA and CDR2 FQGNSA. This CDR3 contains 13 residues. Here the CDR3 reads CASSTGTATEAFF. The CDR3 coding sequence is TGTGCCAGCAGCACTGGGACAGCGACTGAAGCTTTCTTT.

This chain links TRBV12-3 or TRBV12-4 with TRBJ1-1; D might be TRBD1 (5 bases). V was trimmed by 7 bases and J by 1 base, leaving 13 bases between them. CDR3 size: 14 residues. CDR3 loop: CASTAQGPNTEAFF. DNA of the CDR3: TGTGCCAGCACAGCCCAGGGACCGAACACTGAAGCTTTCTTT.

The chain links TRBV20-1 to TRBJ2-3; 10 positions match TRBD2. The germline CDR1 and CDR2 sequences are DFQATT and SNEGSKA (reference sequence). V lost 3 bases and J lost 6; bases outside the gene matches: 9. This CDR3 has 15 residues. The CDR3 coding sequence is TGCAGTGCTAGTGGTCTAGCGGGGGTTCCGGATACGCAGTATTTT. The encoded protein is CSASGLAGVPDTQYF.

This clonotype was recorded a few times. This chain's CDR3 is CASSSGQSNQPQHF. The CDR3 coding sequence is TGTGCCAGCTCATCCGGCCAGAGCAATCAGCCCCAGCATTTT. The V gene is TRBV18, the J gene TRBJ1-5; D call uncertain. Looked up from germline, CDR1 is KGHSH and CDR2 is LQKENI. V was pared by 5 bases and J by 1 base, with 9 bases between. The CDR3 is made up of 14 amino acids.

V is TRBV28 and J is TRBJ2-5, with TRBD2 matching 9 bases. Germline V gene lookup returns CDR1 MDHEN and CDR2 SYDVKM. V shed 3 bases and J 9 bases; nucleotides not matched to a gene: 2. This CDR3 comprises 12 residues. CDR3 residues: CASSLLAGSQYF. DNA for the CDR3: TGTGCCAGCAGTTTGCTAGCGGGGTCCCAGTACTTC.

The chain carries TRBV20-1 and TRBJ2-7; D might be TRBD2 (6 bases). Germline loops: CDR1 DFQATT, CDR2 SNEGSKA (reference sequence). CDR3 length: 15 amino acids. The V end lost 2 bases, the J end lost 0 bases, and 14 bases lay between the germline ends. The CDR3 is CSARPSAVSSYEQYF. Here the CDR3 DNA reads TGCAGTGCTAGACCTAGCGCCGTCAGCTCCTACGAGCAGTACTTC.

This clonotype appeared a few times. For the CDR3, the DNA is TGTGCCACCAGCAGGGAGGATAGCATGGACACCGGGGAGCTGTTTTTT. It codes for CATSREDSMDTGELFF. This chain uses TRBV15 with TRBJ2-2, with D perhaps TRBD2 (5 bases). The CDR3 has 16 amino acids. Germline-derived CDR1 and CDR2 are LNHNV and YYDKDF (reference sequence). V was trimmed by 3 bases and J by 3 bases, leaving 14 bases between them.

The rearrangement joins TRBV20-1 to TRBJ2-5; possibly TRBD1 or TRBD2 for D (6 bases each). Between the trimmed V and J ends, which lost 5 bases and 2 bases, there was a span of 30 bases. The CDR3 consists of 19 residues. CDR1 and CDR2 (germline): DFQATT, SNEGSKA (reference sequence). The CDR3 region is CSAHFTGGGKFAPQETQYF. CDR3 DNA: TGCAGTGCTCACTTCACCGGGGGCGGGAAGTTTGCCCCGCAAGAGACCCAGTACTTC.

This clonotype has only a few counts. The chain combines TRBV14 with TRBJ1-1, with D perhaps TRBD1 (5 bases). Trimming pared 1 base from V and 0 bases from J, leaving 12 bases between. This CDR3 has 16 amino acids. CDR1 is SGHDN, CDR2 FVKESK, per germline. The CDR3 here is CASSQGQGTMNTEAFF. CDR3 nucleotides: TGTGCCAGCAGCCAAGGGCAGGGTACGATGAACACTGAAGCTTTCTTT.

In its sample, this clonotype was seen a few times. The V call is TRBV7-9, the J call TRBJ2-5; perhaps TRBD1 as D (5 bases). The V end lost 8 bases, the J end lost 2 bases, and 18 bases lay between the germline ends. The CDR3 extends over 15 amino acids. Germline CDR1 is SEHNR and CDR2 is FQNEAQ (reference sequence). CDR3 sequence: CASVLGEGRQETQYF. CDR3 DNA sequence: TGTGCCAGCGTCCTAGGGGAAGGGCGGCAAGAGACCCAGTACTTC.

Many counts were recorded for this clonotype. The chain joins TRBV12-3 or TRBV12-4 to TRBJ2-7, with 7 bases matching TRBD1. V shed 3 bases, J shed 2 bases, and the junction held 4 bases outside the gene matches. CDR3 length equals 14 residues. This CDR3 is CASSFFQGAYEQYF. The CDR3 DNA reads TGTGCCAGCAGTTTCTTCCAGGGGGCCTACGAGCAGTACTTC.

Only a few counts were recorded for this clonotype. CDR3 amino acids: CASRQDQGKETQYF. The CDR3 DNA is TGTGCCAGCAGACAAGACCAGGGGAAGGAGACCCAGTACTTC. V gene TRBV12-3 or TRBV12-4 combines with J gene TRBJ2-5, with a weak D call TRBD1 (6 bases). This CDR3 is built from 14 residues. V lost 6 bases, J lost 5 bases, and 16 bases lay in between.

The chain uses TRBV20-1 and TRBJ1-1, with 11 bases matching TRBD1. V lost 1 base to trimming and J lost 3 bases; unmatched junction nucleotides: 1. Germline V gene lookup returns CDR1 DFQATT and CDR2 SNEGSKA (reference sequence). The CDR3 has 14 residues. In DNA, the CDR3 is TGCAGTGCTAGAGGGGGACAGGGGGACACTGAAGCTTTCTTT. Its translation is CSARGGQGDTEAFF.

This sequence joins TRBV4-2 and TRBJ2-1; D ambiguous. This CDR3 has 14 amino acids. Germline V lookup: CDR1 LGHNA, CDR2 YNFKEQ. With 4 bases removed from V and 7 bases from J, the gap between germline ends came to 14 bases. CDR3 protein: CASSRSTNQNEQFF. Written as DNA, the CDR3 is TGTGCCAGCAGCCGGTCAACAAACCAGAATGAGCAGTTCTTC.

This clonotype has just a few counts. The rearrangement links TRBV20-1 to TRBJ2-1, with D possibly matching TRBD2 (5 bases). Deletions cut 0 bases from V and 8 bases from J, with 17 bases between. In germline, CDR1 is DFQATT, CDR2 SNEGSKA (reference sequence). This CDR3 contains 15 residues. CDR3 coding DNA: TGCAGTGCTAGAGATCAGGAGGCTAGATCCTATGAGCAGTTCTTC. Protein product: CSARDQEARSYEQFF.

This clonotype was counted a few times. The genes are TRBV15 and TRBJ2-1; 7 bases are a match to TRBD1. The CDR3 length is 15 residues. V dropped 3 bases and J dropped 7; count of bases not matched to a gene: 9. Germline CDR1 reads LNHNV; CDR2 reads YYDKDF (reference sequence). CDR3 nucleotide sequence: TGTGCCACCAGCAGCAGCGTCGACAGGGTAAATGAGCAGTTCTTC. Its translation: CATSSSVDRVNEQFF.

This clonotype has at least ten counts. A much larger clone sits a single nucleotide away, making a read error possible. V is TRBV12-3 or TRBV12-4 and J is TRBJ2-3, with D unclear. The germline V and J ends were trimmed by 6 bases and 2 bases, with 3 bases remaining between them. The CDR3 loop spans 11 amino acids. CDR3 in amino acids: CASRITDTQYF. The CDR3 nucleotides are TGTGCCAGCAGAATCACAGATACGCAGTATTTT.

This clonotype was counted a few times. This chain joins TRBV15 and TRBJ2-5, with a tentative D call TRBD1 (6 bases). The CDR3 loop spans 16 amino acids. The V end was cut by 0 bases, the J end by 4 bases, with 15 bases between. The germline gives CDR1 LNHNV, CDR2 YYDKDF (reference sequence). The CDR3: CATSRDLAGVGETQYF. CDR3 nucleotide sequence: TGTGCCACCAGCAGAGATCTGGCAGGGGTCGGAGAGACCCAGTACTTC.

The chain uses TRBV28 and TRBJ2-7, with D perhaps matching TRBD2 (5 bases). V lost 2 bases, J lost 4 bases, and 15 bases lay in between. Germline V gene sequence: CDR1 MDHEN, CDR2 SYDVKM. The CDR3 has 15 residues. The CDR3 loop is CASSLIGDFGYEQYF. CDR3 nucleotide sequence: TGTGCCAGCAGTTTAATCGGGGATTTTGGATACGAGCAGTACTTC.

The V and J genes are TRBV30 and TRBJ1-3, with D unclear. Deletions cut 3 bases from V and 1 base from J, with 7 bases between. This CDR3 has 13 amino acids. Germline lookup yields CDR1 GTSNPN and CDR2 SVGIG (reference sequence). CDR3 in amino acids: CAWSQGSGNTIYF. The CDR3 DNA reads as TGTGCCTGGAGCCAAGGTTCTGGAAACACCATATATTTT.

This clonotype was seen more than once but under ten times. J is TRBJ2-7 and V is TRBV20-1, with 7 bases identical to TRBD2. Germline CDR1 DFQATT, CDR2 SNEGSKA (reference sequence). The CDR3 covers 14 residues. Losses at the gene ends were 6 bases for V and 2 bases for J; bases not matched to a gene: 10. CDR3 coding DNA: TGCAGTGCCCACCACGGACTAGTTCCCTACGAGCAGTACTTC. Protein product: CSAHHGLVPYEQYF.

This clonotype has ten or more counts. The DNA of the CDR3 is TGCGCCAGCAGCTTGGGGAGGTCTGAAGCTTTCTTT. Translated: CASSLGRSEAFF. The V call is TRBV5-1, the J call TRBJ1-1, with D uncertain. The V gene's germline CDR1 is SGHRS and CDR2 YFSETQ. CDR3 length equals 12 residues. V dropped 0 bases and J dropped 6 bases, with 6 bases sitting between them.